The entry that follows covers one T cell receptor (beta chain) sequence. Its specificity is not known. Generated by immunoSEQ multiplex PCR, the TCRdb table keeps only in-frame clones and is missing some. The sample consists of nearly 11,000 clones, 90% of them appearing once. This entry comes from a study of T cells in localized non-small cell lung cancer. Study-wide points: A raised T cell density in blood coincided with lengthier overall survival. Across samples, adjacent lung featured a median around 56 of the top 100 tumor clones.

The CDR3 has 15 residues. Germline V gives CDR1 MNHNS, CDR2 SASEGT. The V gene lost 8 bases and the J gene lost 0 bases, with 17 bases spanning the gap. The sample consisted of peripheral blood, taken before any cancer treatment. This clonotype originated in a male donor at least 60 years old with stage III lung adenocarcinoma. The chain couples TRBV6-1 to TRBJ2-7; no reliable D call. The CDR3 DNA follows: TGTGCCAGCGAAGACCCCACTTCGAGCTCCTACGAGCAGTACTTC. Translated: CASEDPTSSSYEQYF.